The text below deals with one T cell receptor beta chain. Its cognate antigen is unknown. The data derive from a study of graft-versus-host responses after intestinal transplantation. Study information: Multivisceral, liver-intestinal, or isolated intestinal transplants were given to recipients.

Using immunoSEQ multiplex PCR, the repertoire was profiled, and TCRdb retains in-frame clones only, with some absent. In the table there are some 66,000 clones, roughly nine tenths of which are singletons. Processing was applied to graft tissue in order to liberate intraepithelial and lamina propria lymphocytes. Study-level points and caveats: The authors found GvH clones in recipient marrow, some appearing first in ileum or blood.

The CDR3 extends over 15 amino acids. Germline V gives CDR1 WNHNN, CDR2 SYGVQD (reference sequence). V shed 0 bases and J shed 2 bases, with 8 bases lying between them. This rearrangement joins TRBV10-1 to TRBJ1-5; no definite D call. The origin of this receptor is a human patient who received an intestinal transplant, so some T cells may come from the graft donor. Sample: ileum tissue, taken less than 400 days after transplant. The CDR3 is CASSESTPGNQPQHF. The CDR3 DNA reads as TGCGCCAGCAGTGAGTCGACACCCGGCAATCAGCCCCAGCATTTT.